These T cell receptor beta chains were read from a single sample in a study of regulatory T cells in long-lasting Graves disease. TCRdb re-called the multiplex PCR reads with MiXCR, one entry per CDR3 protein. This sample has hundreds of thousands of distinct CDR3 sequences, with approximately 23% found just once. Sequenced material: peripheral blood mononuclear cells (PBMCs), taken when the disease was refractory, from a patient treated with antithyroid drugs. The receptors here all came from a female donor with Graves disease. CDR3s include the opening cysteine and the closing phenylalanine or tryptophan. D genes are given only for firm matches. Only some rows state a clone size, as once, few, many or a class for expanded clones.

v_gene	d_gene	j_gene	abundance	CDR3nt	CDR3aa
TRBV2	.	TRBJ2-3	.	TGTGCCAGCAGTGAATTTGGCGGGTCGGATACGCAGTATTTT	CASSEFGGSDTQYF
TRBV19	.	TRBJ1-3	few	TGTGCCAGCACGGCAGGAAACACCATATATTTT	CASTAGNTIYF
TRBV20-1	TRBD2	TRBJ2-3	few	TGCAGTGCTCGCCGGCGGGAGGAAGGCACAGATACGCAGTATTTT	CSARRREEGTDTQYF
TRBV6-1	.	TRBJ2-7	.	TGTGCCAGCAGTCACAGGGAAGGTTACGAGCAGTACTTC	CASSHREGYEQYF
TRBV20-1	.	TRBJ2-2	.	TGCAGTGCTAGAGTGCCGGGACATAACACCGGGGAGCTGTTTTTT	CSARVPGHNTGELFF
TRBV7-9	.	TRBJ1-2	few	TGTGCCAGCAGCGGGAACACACTTAACTATGGCTACACCTTC	CASSGNTLNYGYTF
TRBV29-1	.	TRBJ1-2	few	TGCAGCGTTGAACCGGACAGTTATGGCTACACCTTC	CSVEPDSYGYTF
TRBV11-2	.	TRBJ1-1	few	TGTGCCAGCAGCCAAGTCAAAGCCCAACAAAACACTGAAGCTTTCTTT	CASSQVKAQQNTEAFF
TRBV6-2/TRBV6-3	TRBD2	TRBJ2-7	.	TGTGCCAGCAGTTACCCTACCCACGACCGGGGGGGGAGGGAGGACGAGCAGTACTTC	CASSYPTHDRGGREDEQYF
TRBV19	TRBD2	TRBJ2-3	once	TGTGCCAGTAGTCCTCGGACTAGCGGGGGCAAAATGAGAGATACGCAGTATTTT	CASSPRTSGGKMRDTQYF
TRBV11-2	.	TRBJ2-3	many	TGTGCCAGCAGCCCCTCCGTGCGACGCCGCACAGATACGCAGTATTTT	CASSPSVRRRTDTQYF
TRBV13	TRBD2	TRBJ2-7	.	TGTGCCAGCAGCGAGGGGAGACTAGCGGGGCGTAGCTTC	CASSEGRLAGRSF
TRBV20-1	.	TRBJ1-1	.	TGCAGTGCTAGAGATCTGGCAGGGTGGCAGATGAACACTGAAGCTTTCTTT	CSARDLAGWQMNTEAFF
TRBV6-2/TRBV6-3	TRBD1	TRBJ1-6	few	TGTGCCAGCAGTTACCCGGACAGGAAGAGCATACTTCGTTCACCCCTCCACTTT	CASSYPDRKSILRSPLHF
TRBV20-1	TRBD2	TRBJ2-7	.	TGCAGTGCAACCGGGACTAGCGGGTCGTCCTACGAGCAGTACTTC	CSATGTSGSSYEQYF